The rows below give T cell receptor beta chains drawn from one sample of a study of shared clonotypes between healthy human individuals. Generated by immunoSEQ multiplex PCR, the TCRdb table keeps only in-frame clones and is missing some. This table holds about 480,000 clones, roughly 79% found once. Sequenced sample: PBMCs. These receptors were taken from a woman aged 40 to 55 in good health. Some clones in this sample may be carry-over from other donors' samples. Both conserved end residues are part of each CDR3. The D gene is left open where the match is weak. Some rows have no size entry. The others give once, few or many, or a class for an expanded clone.

V	D	J	size	DNA	CDR3
TRBV6-1	-	TRBJ1-1	once	TGTGCCAGCAGTGGGTACTGGCAGAACACTGAAGCTTTCTTT	CASSGYWQNTEAFF
TRBV28	-	TRBJ1-3	-	TGTGCCAGCAGTTTATGGCGGGCCTACTCTGGAAACACCATATATTTT	CASSLWRAYSGNTIYF
TRBV2	TRBD2	TRBJ2-1	-	TGTGCCAGCAGAGAAGGGACTAGCGGGGCCTACAATGAGCAGTTCTTC	CASREGTSGAYNEQFF
TRBV7-9	-	TRBJ1-1	-	TGTGCCAGCAGCTTAGATTTCGGGGGGACTGAAGCTTTCTTT	CASSLDFGGTEAFF
TRBV5-1	TRBD2	TRBJ2-1	-	TGCGCCAGCAGTACCGGGACTAGCGGTTACAATGAGCAGTTCTTC	CASSTGTSGYNEQFF
TRBV18	-	TRBJ2-5	-	TGTGCCAGCTCACCTGGACCTACTTTAACGGAGACCCAGTACTTC	CASSPGPTLTETQYF
TRBV7-6	-	TRBJ2-5	-	TGTGCCAGCGCACTACAGGGATGGACGACCCAGTACTTC	CASALQGWTTQYF
TRBV19	TRBD1	TRBJ1-1	few	TGTGCCAGTAGTCCAGGACAGGGAGGCACTGAAGCTTTCTTT	CASSPGQGGTEAFF
TRBV7-3	-	TRBJ2-7	once	TGTGCCAGCAGCGTCTTAACAGGTTACGAGCAGTACTTC	CASSVLTGYEQYF
TRBV16	-	TRBJ2-5	few	TGTGCCAGCAGCCATTTCGGAAGGGTTGGGGAGACCCAGTACTTC	CASSHFGRVGETQYF
TRBV4-2	TRBD1	TRBJ2-7	once	TGTGCCAGCAGCCAGTTAGGAGACAGGGTCTACGAGCAGTACTTC	CASSQLGDRVYEQYF
TRBV28	-	TRBJ1-5	-	TGTGCCAGCAGTTTCCCGGACAGCCTGGCGCCCCAGCATTTT	CASSFPDSLAPQHF
TRBV9	TRBD2	TRBJ2-7	-	TGTGCCAGCAGCGTAGGTGGTAGCGGGAGGGCACCCACCTACGAGCAGTACTTC	CASSVGGSGRAPTYEQYF
TRBV6-6	-	TRBJ1-2	-	TGTGCCAGCAGGGATTGGGCTCTCTATGGCTACACCTTC	CASRDWALYGYTF
TRBV2	TRBD1	TRBJ2-7	-	TGTGCCACCGGACAGGGGACCTACGAGCAGTACTTC	CATGQGTYEQYF
TRBV30	-	TRBJ2-7	-	TGTGCCTGGAGGAGGAGAAACTCCTACGAGCAGTACTTC	CAWRRRNSYEQYF
TRBV29-1	TRBD1	TRBJ2-1	-	TGCAGCGTCACCGACAGGGGGCGTAACTACAATGAGCAGTTCTTC	CSVTDRGRNYNEQFF
TRBV27	-	TRBJ1-1	once	TGTGCCAGCAAACCGGCGGGCGGGCGGGTAACTGAAGCTTTCTTT	CASKPAGGRVTEAFF
TRBV2	-	TRBJ2-3	-	TGTGCCAGCAGAAGACAGTCTGGGTTTGATACGCAGTATTTT	CASRRQSGFDTQYF
TRBV11-3	-	TRBJ2-1	-	TGTGCCAGCAGCTTTAGCGGTACCTACAATGAGCAGTTCTTC	CASSFSGTYNEQFF
TRBV28	-	TRBJ1-5	-	TGTGCCAGCAGTTTACATGGCAGGGCTAGCAATCAGCCCCAGCATTTT	CASSLHGRASNQPQHF
TRBV28	TRBD2	TRBJ2-7	-	TGTGCCAGCAGTCCTCGGACAGGCCGAAAGCGACTAGCGGGAGGCGAGCAGTACTTC	CASSPRTGRKRLAGGEQYF
TRBV7-3	TRBD1	TRBJ2-3	-	TGTGCCAGCAGCTCAACAGGGGGCAGGCAGTATTTT	CASSSTGGRQYF
TRBV4-3	TRBD1	TRBJ2-2	-	TGCGCCAGCAGCCAGAGGCGGTTTGGACAGGGCGCCACCGGGGAGCTGTTTTTT	CASSQRRFGQGATGELFF
TRBV19	TRBD1	TRBJ1-1	-	TGTGCCAGTAGTACAGGGGGCGGCGATGAAGCTTTCTTT	CASSTGGGDEAFF
TRBV5-1	TRBD1	TRBJ2-7	few	TGCGCCAGCAGCTTGGACGGACAGGGGGCTTACGAGCAGTACTTC	CASSLDGQGAYEQYF
TRBV7-8	-	TRBJ2-7	-	TGTGCCAGCAGCTTAGGTATGGGGAACTACGAGCAGTACTTC	CASSLGMGNYEQYF
TRBV11-2	-	TRBJ2-1	-	TGTGCCAGCAGCTTAAGGGGCCCTTCCTACAATGAGCAGTTCTTC	CASSLRGPSYNEQFF
TRBV5-8	TRBD1	TRBJ1-3	-	TGTGCCAGCAGCTTGATTCTGGGACAGGGGGCCTCCTCCTCTGGAAACACCATATATTTT	CASSLILGQGASSSGNTIYF
TRBV7-3	TRBD1	TRBJ2-2	-	TGTGCCAGCAGCTTAACAAACAGGGGAACCGGGGAGCTGTTTTTT	CASSLTNRGTGELFF
TRBV7-9	-	TRBJ1-5	-	TGTGCCAGCAGCTTGGGCAGGGACCGCGGGCCGGCGCCCCAGCATTTT	CASSLGRDRGPAPQHF
TRBV27	TRBD1	TRBJ2-7	-	TGTGCCAGCAGTTTAGGAGCAGGGGGCTACGAGCAGTACTTC	CASSLGAGGYEQYF
TRBV7-9	-	TRBJ2-1	-	TGTGCCAGCAGCTTAGAACAGAGCCGTTACAATGAGCAGTTCTTC	CASSLEQSRYNEQFF
TRBV11-2	-	TRBJ2-3	-	TGTGCCAGCAGCCCCTTTCCAGATACGCAGTATTTT	CASSPFPDTQYF
TRBV11-2	TRBD1	TRBJ1-2	-	TGTGCCAGCAGCCTGGGGACAGGGATTAACTATGGCTACACCTTC	CASSLGTGINYGYTF
TRBV5-4	TRBD2	TRBJ2-1	-	TGTGCCAGCAGCGCAGAATCACTAGCGGGTTACGACAATGAGCAGTTCTTC	CASSAESLAGYDNEQFF
TRBV7-9	-	TRBJ1-1	-	TGTGCCAGCAGCAGAGGGGGGCAGGGCATGAACACTGAAGCTTTCTTT	CASSRGGQGMNTEAFF
TRBV27	TRBD2	TRBJ2-1	-	TGTGCCAGCAGTTTAAAGGCGGGAGGAGGCTACAATGAGCAGTTCTTC	CASSLKAGGGYNEQFF
TRBV7-9	-	TRBJ1-3	-	TGTGCCAGCAGCTCAGCCCAAGGGGGACACTCTGGAAACACCATATATTTT	CASSSAQGGHSGNTIYF
TRBV6-5	TRBD2	TRBJ2-5	few	TGTGCCAGCAGTCCCTCACTAGCGGGAGATGAGACCCAGTACTTC	CASSPSLAGDETQYF
TRBV19	TRBD1	TRBJ1-5	few	TGTGCCAGTAGATTCCGGGACAGGGGTAATCAGCCCCAGCATTTT	CASRFRDRGNQPQHF
TRBV4-1	TRBD1	TRBJ2-7	few	TGCGCCAGCAGCCGATTGGGACAGGGAACCTACGAGCAGTACTTC	CASSRLGQGTYEQYF